The present entry profiles one T cell receptor (beta chain) with its context. The naive CD8 population came from CD45RO-negative cells selected for CCR7, without terminally differentiated effector memory CD45RA+ cells. Every donor was a Caucasian adult from Nashville, Tennessee. The record originates from a study of shared clonotypes between healthy human individuals. V lost 5 bases and J lost 7, with 21 bases in between. The CDR3 is made up of 16 amino acids. Germline values: CDR1 SGHTA, CDR2 FQGTGA. Assay: immunoSEQ multiplex PCR; the TCRdb copy retains only in-frame clones and omits some. The table lists some 2.1 million clones, 93% of them singletons, with 1.5% to 2% in the top ten.

Sequencing was performed on naive CD8+ T cells from PBMCs. The chain recombines TRBV7-3 with TRBJ2-1, with D possibly TRBD1 on 5 matching bases. The clonotype was recovered from a young man in good health. Some clones in this sample may be carry-over from other donors' samples. The CDR3 region is CASSQSRAIMVNEQFF. For the CDR3, the DNA is TGTGCCAGCAGCCAAAGCAGGGCTATCATGGTGAATGAGCAGTTCTTC. The whole variable domain, filled in from reference TRBV7-3 and TRBJ2-1, reads GAGVSQTPSNKVTEKGKYVELRCDPISGHTALYWYRQSLGQGPEFLIYFQGTGAADDSGLPNDRFFAVRPEGSVSTLKIQRTERGDSAVYLCASSQSRAIMVNEQFFGPGTRLTVL.